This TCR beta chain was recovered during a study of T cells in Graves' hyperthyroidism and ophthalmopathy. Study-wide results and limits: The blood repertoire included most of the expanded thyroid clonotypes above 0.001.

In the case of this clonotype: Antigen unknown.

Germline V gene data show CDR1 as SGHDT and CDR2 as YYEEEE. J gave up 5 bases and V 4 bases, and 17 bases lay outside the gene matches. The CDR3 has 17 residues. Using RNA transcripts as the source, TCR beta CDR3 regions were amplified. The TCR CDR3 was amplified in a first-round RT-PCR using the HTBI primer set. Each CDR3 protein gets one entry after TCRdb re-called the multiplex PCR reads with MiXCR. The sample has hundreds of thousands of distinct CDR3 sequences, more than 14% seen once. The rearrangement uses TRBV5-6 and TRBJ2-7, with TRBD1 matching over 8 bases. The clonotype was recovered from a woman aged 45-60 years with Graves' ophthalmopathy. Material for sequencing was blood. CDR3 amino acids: CASSRFPLQDRVHEQYF. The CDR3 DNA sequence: TGTGCCAGCAGCCGCTTCCCTTTACAGGACAGGGTCCACGAGCAGTACTTC.